This T cell receptor (beta chain) was documented in a study of T cell responses to AZD1222 COVID-19 vaccine. Study results and limitations: At baseline, just six AZD1222 recipients tested seropositive.

Germline assignment: CDR1 LNHDA and CDR2 SQIVND (reference sequence). The length of the CDR3 is 14 residues. V shed 5 bases and J shed 3 bases, with 13 bases lying between them. Some clones are missing from TCRdb's copy, which holds only in-frame ones; the method was immunoSEQ multiplex PCR. Counted here are about 15,000 clones, approximately 90% occurring once; the ten biggest clones make up around 3%. For this clone: Its antigen is currently unknown.

Here the sequenced sample was peripheral blood, taken 28 days after the second AZD1222 dose. This sequence was found in an adult who received the AZD1222 COVID-19 vaccine. The V call is TRBV19, the J call TRBJ1-1, with D possibly being TRBD1 (6 bases). The CDR3 sequence is CASSESGAYTEAFF. In DNA, the CDR3 is TGTGCCAGTAGTGAGTCGGGGGCGTACACTGAAGCTTTCTTT.